This TCR beta chain was captured in a study of molecular identifiers for immune sequencing clone quantification. The wider study: With replicates, the RNA of about 21,000 or 97,000 naive CD8 cells was split five ways and four were sequenced.

Previously described methods with listed TCR primers produced the bulk TCR libraries. TCRdb reprocessed the PCR reads with MiXCR, giving one entry per CDR3 protein. Counted here are some 100,000 distinct CDR3 sequences, roughly 38% occurring once; the ten biggest clones make up about 4.2%. In this sample, this clonotype turned up a few times. Its antigen is not known. General observations from the study: Clones above 20 RNA copies contained over 97% of effector molecules but under 1% of naive ones.

The CDR3 is 14 amino acids. V was pared by 7 bases and J by 1 base, with 10 bases between. CDR1 and CDR2 from the germline V gene are SGHVS and FNYEAQ. This clonotype originated in a human donor in good health. Some libraries in this study had Jurkat cell RNA spiked in. Material for sequencing was naive CD8+ T cells from blood, with Jurkat cell RNA spiked in. The subset denotes: FACS-sorted CD8+CD4-CCR7+CD45RA+ naive T cells. V usage is TRBV7-6 and J usage is TRBJ2-2; no definite D call. The CDR3 coding sequence is TGTGCCAGCACGACTGGTTTGAACACCGGGGAGCTGTTTTTT. It yields the protein CASTTGLNTGELFF.